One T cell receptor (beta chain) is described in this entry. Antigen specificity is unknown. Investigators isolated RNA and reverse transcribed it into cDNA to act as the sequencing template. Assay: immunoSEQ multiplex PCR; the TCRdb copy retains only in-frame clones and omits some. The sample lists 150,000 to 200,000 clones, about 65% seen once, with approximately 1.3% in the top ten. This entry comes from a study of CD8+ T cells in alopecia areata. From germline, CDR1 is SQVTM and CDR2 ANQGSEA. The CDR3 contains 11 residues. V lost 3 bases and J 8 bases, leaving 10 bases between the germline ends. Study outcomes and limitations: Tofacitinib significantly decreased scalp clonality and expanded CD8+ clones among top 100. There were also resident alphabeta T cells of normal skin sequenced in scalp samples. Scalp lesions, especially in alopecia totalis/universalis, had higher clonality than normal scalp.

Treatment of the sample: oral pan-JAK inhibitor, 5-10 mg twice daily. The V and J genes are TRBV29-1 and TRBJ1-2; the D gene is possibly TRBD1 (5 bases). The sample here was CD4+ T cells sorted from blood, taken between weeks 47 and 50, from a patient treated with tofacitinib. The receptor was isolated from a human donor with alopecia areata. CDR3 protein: CSVEGDQGYTF. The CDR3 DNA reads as TGCAGCGTTGAGGGGGATCAGGGCTACACCTTC.